The sequence of this TCR beta chain was determined in a study of blood T cells in healthy people across ages. General study findings and limits: Donor CMV status was unknown, possibly confounding expanded clonotype changes. As naive T cell percentage varied, TCR beta diversity correlated strongly with it.

V gave up 4 bases and J gave up 5 bases; unmatched junction bases: 11. The CDR3 consists of 15 residues. CDR1 and CDR2 (germline): SGHRS, YFSETQ. Primed by a sample-barcoded 5' primer and a J-beta primer mix, a second PCR proceeded for about 7 to 11 cycles. Every single cDNA molecule received a tag from a template-switch adaptor with 12 random nucleotides. TCRdb independently ran MiXCR on the 5' RACE reads; one entry per CDR3 protein. The sample lists 1.5 million to 2 million distinct CDR3 sequences; 49% were seen once. As regards this clonotype: The antigen remains undetermined.

The people who gave samples were healthy Caucasians from Russia, aged roughly 6 to 100. The rearrangement uses TRBV5-1 and TRBJ1-2; TRBD1 agrees at 7 bases. This clonotype originated in a woman in her thirties or forties in good health. Sample: blood. The CDR3 DNA sequence: TGCGCCAGCAGCCCGGCCCCCTCGACAGGGTATGGCTACACCTTC. Amino acids: CASSPAPSTGYGYTF.